These 28 T cell receptor beta chains were all obtained from the same sample, sequenced in a study of OX40 agonist ivuxolimab in advanced cancers. TCRdb keeps only in-frame clones here, not all; method: immunoSEQ multiplex PCR. The sample yields tens of thousands of clones, 82% seen once. The sample was CD4+ or CD8+ T cells sorted from blood, taken in a trial of the OX40 agonist ivuxolimab. The receptors stem from an adult with an advanced solid tumor such as melanoma, head and neck, liver or kidney cancer.

In its sample, this clone was seen a few times. The chain carries TRBV18 and TRBJ1-1; D not resolved. This CDR3 region has 14 residues. V lost 6 bases, J lost 7 bases, and 18 bases lay in between. Germline V gene sequence: CDR1 KGHSH, CDR2 LQKENI. The CDR3 bases are TGTGCCAGCTCCCCGAGGGCCGATAGCGGTGAAGCTTTCTTT. This translates into CASSPRADSGEAFF.

This clone appeared a single time. The chain has TRBV11-1 and TRBJ2-2; D is perhaps TRBD2 (6 bases). The CDR3 loop spans 14 amino acids. The V gene's germline CDR1 is SGHAT and CDR2 FQDESV (reference sequence). The germline V and J ends were trimmed by 4 bases and 6 bases, with 12 bases remaining between them. The CDR3 protein is CASSSTRTAGELFF. Here the CDR3 DNA reads TGTGCCAGCAGCTCGACTAGAACCGCCGGGGAGCTGTTTTTT.

The rearrangement links TRBV14 to TRBJ2-2; D not resolved. The CDR3 length is 13 residues. From germline, CDR1 is SGHDN and CDR2 FVKESK. V shed 2 bases and J shed 3 bases, with 4 bases lying between them. The CDR3 bases are TGTGCCAGCAGCCAACACTACACCGGGGAGCTGTTTTTT. Translating it yields CASSQHYTGELFF.

This clone appeared a few times. The chain uses TRBV21-1 and TRBJ1-3. TRBV21-1 is annotated as a pseudogene. This CDR3 has 12 amino acids. As DNA, the CDR3 is TGTGCCAGATTAGACTCTGGAAACACCATATATTTT. Translating gives CARLDSGNTIYF.

This sequence joins TRBV19 and TRBJ1-4; 7 bases fit TRBD1. Germline V CDR1 and CDR2: LNHDA, SQIVND (reference sequence). The CDR3 is 15 residues long. Trimming cost V 6 bases and J 8 bases; bases outside gene matches: 12. CDR3 DNA: TGTGCCAGTAGCATCAACGCCGGGACAGAAGAAAAACTGTTTTTT. Its translation is CASSINAGTEEKLFF. The full variable domain, in which reference TRBV19 and TRBJ1-4 provide the parts outside the CDR3, is DGGITQSPKYLFRKEGQNVTLSCEQNLNHDAMYWYRQDPGQGLRLIYYSQIVNDFQKGDIAEGYSVSREKKESFPLTVTSAQKNPTAFYLCASSINAGTEEKLFFGSGTQLSVL.

This chain links TRBV10-3 with TRBJ2-3, with D perhaps matching TRBD1 (5 bases). Germline CDR1 and CDR2: ENHRY and SYGVKD. The CDR3 is 14 amino acids. V dropped 6 bases and J dropped 2 bases, with 12 bases sitting between them. CDR3 bases: TGTGCCATCAGCTTAGTAGGGGACACAGATACGCAGTATTTT. Encoded protein: CAISLVGDTDTQYF.

J is TRBJ2-7 and V is TRBV7-2; TRBD1 matches 10 bases. This CDR3 contains 18 residues. Per germline, CDR1 SGHTA and CDR2 FQGNSA. J lost 3 bases, V lost 1 base, and 12 bases had no gene match. As DNA, the CDR3 is TGTGCCAGCAGCTTAGATTACCCCCGGACAGGGGGTAACTACGAGCAGTACTTC. Its translation is CASSLDYPRTGGNYEQYF.

The rearrangement uses TRBV15 and TRBJ2-3; 7 bases fit TRBD2. Germline values: CDR1 LNHNV, CDR2 YYDKDF (reference sequence). The J segment lost 3 bases and the V segment lost 9 bases, leaving 9 bases of the junction unmatched. This CDR3 spans 14 amino acids. The chain's CDR3 is CATLQVGRTDTQYF. The CDR3 coding sequence is TGTGCCACGTTACAGGTCGGGAGGACAGATACGCAGTATTTT.

The gene calls are TRBV7-2 and TRBJ2-7; D remains ambiguous. V lost 5 bases to trimming and J lost 6 bases, with 17 bases between them. CDR3 length: 14 residues. Germline assignment: CDR1 SGHTA and CDR2 FQGNSA. The CDR3: CASSLGRLGFEQYF. The CDR3 DNA follows: TGTGCCAGCAGCCTCGGACGGCTAGGGTTCGAGCAGTACTTC. Supplemented by reference TRBV7-2 and TRBJ2-7, the full variable domain reads GAGVSQSPSNKVTEKGKDVELRCDPISGHTALYWYRQSLGQGLEFLIYFQGNSAPDKSGLPSDRFSAERTGGSVSTLTIQRTQQEDSAVYLCASSLGRLGFEQYFGPGTRLTVT.

In this sample, this clone turned up once. This chain links TRBV5-8 with TRBJ1-5; possible D gene TRBD1, 5 bases. Trimming took off 3 bases at V and 7 bases at J, with 20 bases between the two ends. Germline CDR1 reads SGHTS; CDR2 reads YDEGEE. The CDR3 has 16 residues. The CDR3 nucleotides read TGTGCCAGCAGCTATGCAGGAGTGGGACGAGGGCAGCCCCAGCATTTT. Translated, it gives CASSYAGVGRGQPQHF.

This clone has more than one count but fewer than ten. The chain links TRBV15 to TRBJ1-5; D is uncertain. Germline-derived CDR1 and CDR2 are LNHNV and YYDKDF (reference sequence). The ends were cut back, 3 bases at V and 5 bases at J, with 11 bases in the middle. This CDR3 has 14 residues. CDR3 residues: CATSSMGDYQPQHF. In nucleotides, the CDR3 is TGTGCCACCAGCAGTATGGGTGACTATCAGCCCCAGCATTTT.

The chain recombines TRBV30 with TRBJ2-1, with D unclear. Trimming stripped 2 bases from V and 2 bases from J, with 4 bases between. CDR3 length: 12 amino acids. Germline V gene data show CDR1 as GTSNPN and CDR2 as SVGIG (reference sequence). CDR3 sequence: CAWSTAYNEQFF. The CDR3 bases are TGTGCCTGGAGTACAGCCTACAATGAGCAGTTCTTC.

The genes are TRBV7-2 and TRBJ1-5, with 10 nucleotides matching TRBD1. Losses at the gene ends were 5 bases for V and 2 bases for J; bases not matched to a gene: 3. The CDR3 sequence is 15 residues long. The V gene's germline CDR1 is SGHTA and CDR2 FQGNSA. The CDR3 region has the DNA TGTGCCAGCAGCCGCGGGACAGGGGGCAATCAGCCCCAGCATTTT. Translated: CASSRGTGGNQPQHF. The variable domain in full, with the rest retrieved from reference TRBV7-2 and TRBJ1-5, is GAGVSQSPSNKVTEKGKDVELRCDPISGHTALYWYRQSLGQGLEFLIYFQGNSAPDKSGLPSDRFSAERTGGSVSTLTIQRTQQEDSAVYLCASSRGTGGNQPQHFGDGTRLSIL.

The V gene is TRBV6-6, the J gene TRBJ2-1; 13 nucleotides match TRBD2. This CDR3 spans 16 amino acids. Germline V lookup: CDR1 MNHNY, CDR2 SVGAGI (reference sequence). After removal of 8 bases from V and 6 bases from J, the junction contained 10 bases not matched to a gene. CDR3 nucleotide sequence: TGTGCCAGCGGCTCATATACTAGCGGGGGGGCCAATGAGCAGTTCTTC. Translation: CASGSYTSGGANEQFF.

The rearrangement joins TRBV18 to TRBJ2-1, with 10 bases lining up with TRBD2. The trim removed 2 bases at V and 10 bases at J, leaving 5 bases unmatched. Germline assignment: CDR1 KGHSH and CDR2 LQKENI. The CDR3 is 14 residues long. The DNA for the CDR3 is TGTGCCAGCTCACCAAGGGCTAGCGGGAGAGAGCAGTTCTTC. Translating gives CASSPRASGREQFF. The whole variable domain, remainder taken from reference TRBV18 and TRBJ2-1, is NAGVMQNPRHLVRRRGQEARLRCSPMKGHSHVYWYRQLPEEGLKFMVYLQKENIIDESGMPKERFSAEFPKEGPSILRIQQVVRGDSAAYFCASSPRASGREQFFGPGTRLTVL.

This sequence joins TRBV4-1 and TRBJ2-1, with a weak D call TRBD1 (6 bases). Trimming stripped 2 bases from V and 7 bases from J, with 6 bases between. Per the germline V gene, CDR1 is MGHRA and CDR2 is YSYEKL. The CDR3 sequence is 12 residues long. The CDR3 DNA follows: TGCGCCAGCAGCCAACAGGGGAATGAGCAGTTCTTC. Its protein is CASSQQGNEQFF.

The V and J genes are TRBV7-3 and TRBJ2-1; 8 positions agree with TRBD2. Germline V gene data show CDR1 as SGHTA and CDR2 as FQGTGA. This CDR3 has 16 residues. V lost 2 bases to trimming and J lost 7 bases; unmatched junction nucleotides: 10. DNA of the CDR3: TGTGCCAGCAGCTTAGCGGGGGGCTTCTCACGGAATGAGCAGTTCTTC. It codes for CASSLAGGFSRNEQFF.

The chain has TRBV5-1 and TRBJ1-1, with 8 bases fitting TRBD1. CDR1 SGHRS and CDR2 YFSETQ come from the germline V gene. The CDR3 length is 14 residues. The V segment lost 5 bases and the J segment 8 bases; nucleotides outside the gene matches: 11. CDR3 sequence (DNA): TGCGCCAGCAGACCCGAGGGGAGGACAGGGGAAGCTTTCTTT. Its protein is CASRPEGRTGEAFF.

This clone was seen a handful of times. This chain's CDR3 is CASTGGVNTEAFF. DNA of the CDR3: TGTGCCAGCACGGGAGGCGTGAACACTGAAGCTTTCTTT. The rearrangement links TRBV7-9 to TRBJ1-1; no definite D call. Deletions cut 7 bases from V and 0 bases from J, with 9 bases between. In germline, CDR1 is SEHNR, CDR2 FQNEAQ (reference sequence). CDR3 length equals 13 residues.

The chain has TRBV29-1 and TRBJ2-1, with 13 bases that match TRBD2. V lost 8 bases, J lost 9 bases, and 7 bases stayed unmatched. CDR3 length equals 13 residues. Germline V gene sequence: CDR1 SQVTM, CDR2 ANQGSEA. This CDR3 reads CSLGTSGNGEQFF. CDR3 sequence (DNA): TGCAGCCTTGGGACTAGCGGGAACGGTGAGCAGTTCTTC.

The chain carries TRBV30 and TRBJ1-5; 8 bases match TRBD1. This CDR3 is built from 16 residues. J was trimmed by 2 bases and V by 3 bases; bases with no gene match: 9. CDR1 and CDR2 (germline): GTSNPN, SVGIG (reference sequence). In nucleotides, the CDR3 is TGTGCCTGGAGATTTTCCGGACAGGGCGGCAATCAGCCCCAGCATTTT. Amino acid sequence: CAWRFSGQGGNQPQHF.

The gene calls are TRBV19 and TRBJ1-5; weak D call: TRBD1 (5 bases). Trimming cost V 2 bases and J 6 bases, with 11 bases left between them. The CDR3 consists of 14 residues. Per the germline V gene, CDR1 is LNHDA and CDR2 is SQIVND (reference sequence). In nucleotides, the CDR3 is TGTGCCAGTAGTATATCTAGTGGGGGTCAGCCCCAGCATTTT. Its protein product is CASSISSGGQPQHF.

The genes are TRBV6-5 and TRBJ1-2; D unresolved. Germline values: CDR1 MNHEY, CDR2 SVGAGI. V was shortened by 10 bases and J by 0 bases, with 12 bases between the two germline ends. The CDR3 contains 13 residues. The CDR3 is CAIRRAANYGYTF. The DNA for the CDR3 is TGTGCCATCAGGAGGGCGGCTAACTATGGCTACACCTTC.

Comment on this clone: A single base separates this from a much larger clone, so it may be a read error. Other DNA sequences in this specimen translate into the identical CDR3. The chain combines TRBV4-1 with TRBJ2-5, with D possibly TRBD2 on 6 matching bases. The V end lost 4 bases, the J end lost 1 base, and 10 bases lay between the germline ends. CDR3 size: 14 residues. Germline loops: CDR1 MGHRA, CDR2 YSYEKL. Here the CDR3 DNA reads TGCGCCAGCAGCCGCGGAGGGGTCCAAGAGACCCAGTACTTC. Protein sequence: CASSRGGVQETQYF.

The chain joins TRBV7-2 to TRBJ2-2; a weak D match, TRBD2 (6 bases). The CDR3 covers 14 residues. V was trimmed by 1 base and J by 8 bases, leaving 11 bases between them. CDR1 is SGHTA and CDR2 is FQGNSA in the germline V gene. The CDR3 bases are TGTGCCAGCAGCTTAGGACAGACTAGGGGGGAGCTGTTTTTT. This translates into CASSLGQTRGELFF. The variable domain in full, with the rest retrieved from reference TRBV7-2 and TRBJ2-2, is GAGVSQSPSNKVTEKGKDVELRCDPISGHTALYWYRQSLGQGLEFLIYFQGNSAPDKSGLPSDRFSAERTGGSVSTLTIQRTQQEDSAVYLCASSLGQTRGELFFGEGSRLTVL.

This chain joins TRBV6-1 and TRBJ2-3; no firm D call. This CDR3 spans 14 amino acids. Germline values: CDR1 MNHNS, CDR2 SASEGT. V was pared by 6 bases and J by 2 bases, with 12 bases between. DNA for the CDR3: TGTGCCAGCAGCTGGACGGTATACACAGATACGCAGTATTTT. Encoded protein: CASSWTVYTDTQYF.

This chain connects TRBV19 to TRBJ1-5; D may be TRBD1 (5 bases). The ends were cut back, 6 bases at V and 4 bases at J, with 16 bases in the middle. The CDR3 totals 15 residues. Germline V gene sequence: CDR1 LNHDA, CDR2 SQIVND (reference sequence). The CDR3 sequence is CASSRAGDRNQPQHF. The CDR3 nucleotides read TGTGCCAGTAGCCGAGCGGGGGACCGAAATCAGCCCCAGCATTTT.

This clone was detected a few times. Compared with germline, one end of the junction differs, possibly owing to a read error. V gene TRBV2 combines with J gene TRBJ2-7; the match to TRBD1 covers 8 bases. The CDR3 contains 12 residues. Germline CDR1 is SNHLY and CDR2 is FYNNEI. CDR3 loop: CASSGTGRTENF. CDR3 sequence (DNA): TGTGCCAGCAGTGGGACAGGGCGGACTGAAAACTTC. The whole variable domain, filled in from reference TRBV2 and TRBJ2-7, reads EPEVTQTPSHQVTQMGQEVILRCVPISNHLYFYWYRQILGQKVEFLVSFYNNEISEKSEIFDDQFSVERPDGSNFTLKIRSTKLEDSAMYFCASSGTGRTENFGPGTRLTVT.